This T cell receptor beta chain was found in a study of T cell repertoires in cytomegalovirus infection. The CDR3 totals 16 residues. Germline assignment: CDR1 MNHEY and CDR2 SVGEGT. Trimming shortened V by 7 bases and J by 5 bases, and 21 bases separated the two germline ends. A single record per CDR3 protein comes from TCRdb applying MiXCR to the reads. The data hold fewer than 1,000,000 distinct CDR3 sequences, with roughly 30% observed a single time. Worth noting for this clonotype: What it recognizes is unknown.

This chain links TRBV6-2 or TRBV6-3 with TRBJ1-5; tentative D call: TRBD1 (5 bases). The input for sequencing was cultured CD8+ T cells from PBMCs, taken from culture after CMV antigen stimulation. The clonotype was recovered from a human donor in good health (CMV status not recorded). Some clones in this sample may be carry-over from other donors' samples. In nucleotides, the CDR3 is TGTGCCAGCAACCAAGTAACAAGGGGCAGGGATCAGCCCCAGCATTTT. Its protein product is CASNQVTRGRDQPQHF.